This note documents a single T cell receptor beta chain sequence. The data derive from a study of blood T cell repertoires in COVID-19. In the authors' workflow: Amplified reference gene primers provided the basis for estimating nucleated cell counts. Libraries were prepared by immunoSEQ multiplex PCR; TCRdb keeps only in-frame clonotypes and omits some of them. V, J and clone size are taken as reported in that table, and D and trimming were inferred from the DNA itself. This sample has some 200,000 clones; 82% occur once, and the top ten carry 9.5% to 15%. Sequencing was performed on peripheral blood. The TCR sequence derives from a woman aged 40 to 49 with acute or convalescent COVID-19.

The CDR3 spells CASSPDRGQETQYF. CDR3 DNA sequence: TGTGCCAGCAGCCCGGATAGGGGGCAAGAGACCCAGTACTTC. V usage is TRBV5-5 and J usage is TRBJ2-5; a weak D match, TRBD1 (6 bases). The CDR3 is made up of 14 amino acids. The germline CDR1 and CDR2 sequences are SGHKS and YYEKEE (reference sequence). V dropped 4 bases and J dropped 2 bases, with 12 bases sitting between them.